Below are 21 T cell receptor beta chains sequenced from a single sample in a study of cytomegalovirus exposure and HLA in healthy donors. The PCR employed 60 Vbeta primers together with 13 Jbeta primers. Profiled with immunoSEQ multiplex PCR; TCRdb holds only in-frame clones, not every one. The top ten clones hold about 6.5% of a sample with tens of thousands of clones, roughly four fifths of them seen once. The sample was PBMCs. The receptors come from a man aged 50 to 60 in good health and CMV-seronegative.

The chain joins TRBV7-8 to TRBJ2-2, with a weak D call TRBD1 (7 bases). V dropped 1 base and J dropped 9 bases, with 21 bases sitting between them. CDR1 is SGHVS and CDR2 is FQNEAQ in the germline V gene. The length of the CDR3 is 17 residues. The CDR3 nucleotides read TGTGCCAGCAGCTTAGGAGGGTCGACAGGGAGGAGGCGGGAGCTGTTTTTT. It is translated as CASSLGGSTGRRRELFF.

The chain links TRBV25-1 to TRBJ1-2, with 7 bases fitting TRBD1. CDR1 and CDR2 from the germline V gene are MGHDK and SYGVNS. The CDR3 runs 15 residues. J lost 9 bases, V lost 6 bases, and 16 bases had no gene match. The CDR3 is CASSDEALDRRCYTF. In DNA form, the CDR3 reads TGTGCCAGCAGCGACGAGGCTTTGGACAGGAGGTGCTACACCTTC.

This rearrangement joins TRBV9 to TRBJ1-1, with 10 nucleotides matching TRBD1. From germline, CDR1 is SGDLS and CDR2 YYNGEE. CDR3 length: 13 residues. Trimming took 3 bases from V and 11 from J; bases not matched to a gene: 7. CDR3 sequence (DNA): TGTGCCAGCAGCGGCCGGGACAGGGGACTGGCTTTCTTT. Its translation is CASSGRDRGLAFF.

The chain uses TRBV27 and TRBJ2-7, with 8 bases that match TRBD2. Per the germline V gene, CDR1 is MNHEY and CDR2 is SMNVEV (reference sequence). This CDR3 is 17 amino acids long. Trimming removed 3 bases from V and 2 bases from J; junction bases left unmatched: 12. CDR3 amino acids: CASSLTRVGGRTYEQYF. Here the CDR3 DNA reads TGTGCCAGCAGTTTGACTCGGGTGGGCGGGAGGACCTACGAGCAGTACTTC.

The chain combines TRBV5-8 with TRBJ1-1; D uncertain. Per germline, CDR1 SGHTS and CDR2 YDEGEE. The CDR3 covers 15 residues. V was pared by 3 bases and J by 0 bases, with 12 bases between. CDR3 in amino acids: CASSSFSIMNTEAFF. In DNA form, the CDR3 reads TGTGCCAGCAGCTCATTCAGTATCATGAACACTGAAGCTTTCTTT.

This clone has only one observation. The genes are TRBV28 and TRBJ2-7; 13 nucleotides align to TRBD2. Germline loops: CDR1 MDHEN, CDR2 SYDVKM. Losses at the gene ends were 2 bases for V and 4 bases for J; bases not matched to a gene: 5. This CDR3 has 16 amino acids. CDR3 loop: CASSLGGLAGTYEQYF. The CDR3, as DNA: TGTGCCAGCAGTTTAGGGGGACTAGCGGGGACTTACGAGCAGTACTTC.

This chain connects TRBV19 to TRBJ1-5; D call uncertain. The germline V gene has CDR1 LNHDA and CDR2 SQIVND (reference sequence). Trimming stripped 6 bases from V and 3 bases from J, with 15 bases between. The CDR3 is 15 residues long. The CDR3: CASRQARNFNQPQHF. The CDR3 DNA reads TGTGCCAGTAGGCAGGCCCGAAATTTCAATCAGCCCCAGCATTTT.

The chain recombines TRBV20-1 with TRBJ2-7; 8 nucleotides agree with TRBD1. This CDR3 spans 11 amino acids. Trimming removed 3 bases from V and 11 bases from J; junction bases left unmatched: 6. The germline CDR1 and CDR2 sequences are DFQATT and SNEGSKA (reference sequence). The CDR3 sequence: CSASFRQGKYF. In nucleotides, the CDR3 is TGCAGTGCTAGCTTCCGACAGGGGAAGTACTTC.

The V gene is TRBV5-4, the J gene TRBJ2-5; TRBD1 matches at 7 bases. The end of the DNA fits TRBJ2-7 better, so the J call may be wrong. The CDR3 loop spans 15 amino acids. Germline CDR1 reads SGHNT; CDR2 reads YYREEE (reference sequence). CDR3 residues: CASSYDGTALYEQYF. CDR3 nucleotide sequence: TGTGCCAGCAGCTACGACGGGACAGCGTTATACGAGCAGTACTTC.

The chain carries TRBV6-1 and TRBJ1-1, with 7 bases fitting TRBD1. Germline CDR1 reads MNHNS; CDR2 reads SASEGT. CDR3 length equals 15 residues. V was clipped by 3 bases and J by 1 base; unmatched bases: 5. In DNA, the CDR3 is TGTGCCAGCAGTGATCCTAGGACAGGGAACACTGAAGCTTTCTTT. It specifies CASSDPRTGNTEAFF.

The chain has TRBV6-5 and TRBJ2-1; TRBD1 is a possible D gene (7 bases). The germline V gene has CDR1 MNHEY and CDR2 SVGAGI. This CDR3 is 16 amino acids long. V lost 3 bases, J lost 1 base, and 13 bases lay in between. CDR3 coding DNA: TGTGCCAGCAGTTATGGAGGGACAGCTTCCTACAATGAGCAGTTCTTC. Its translation is CASSYGGTASYNEQFF.

This clone was recorded a few times. In DNA, the CDR3 is TGCGCCAGCAGTGCCACGGGAGCCTCTGAAGCTTTCTTT. This encodes CASSATGASEAFF. V and J are TRBV10-1 and TRBJ1-1; D unresolved. Trimming removed 4 bases at V and 6 bases at J, with 12 bases between. CDR1 and CDR2 (germline): WNHNN, SYGVQD (reference sequence). The CDR3 extends over 13 amino acids.

The chain couples TRBV2 to TRBJ2-7; TRBD2 might be the D (5 bases). The V and J ends lost 3 bases and 3 bases respectively, with 9 bases between them. The CDR3 is 13 residues long. Germline V gives CDR1 SNHLY, CDR2 FYNNEI. CDR3 sequence reads: CASSDRAGYEQYF. In DNA, the CDR3 is TGTGCCAGCAGTGATCGCGCGGGCTACGAGCAGTACTTC. The whole variable domain, remainder taken from reference TRBV2 and TRBJ2-7, is EPEVTQTPSHQVTQMGQEVILRCVPISNHLYFYWYRQILGQKVEFLVSFYNNEISEKSEIFDDQFSVERPDGSNFTLKIRSTKLEDSAMYFCASSDRAGYEQYFGPGTRLTVT.

The V and J genes are TRBV6-6 and TRBJ1-6; D possibly corresponds to TRBD1 (6 bases). CDR1 and CDR2 from the germline V gene are MNHNY and SVGAGI (reference sequence). CDR3 size: 14 residues. Trimming removed 2 bases at V and 7 bases at J, with 9 bases between. The CDR3 region is CASSYRQANSPLHF. The CDR3 nucleotides read TGTGCCAGCAGTTACCGACAGGCCAATTCACCCCTCCACTTT.

As DNA, the CDR3 is TGCAGCGTCCATGACAGCGTCAATGAGCAGTTCTTC. Translation: CSVHDSVNEQFF. The V call is TRBV29-1, the J call TRBJ2-1; D might be TRBD1 (5 bases). The CDR3 is made up of 12 amino acids. Deletions cut 6 bases from V and 6 bases from J, with 12 bases between. CDR1 and CDR2 from the germline V gene are SQVTM and ANQGSEA.

This clone occurred a few times. This chain joins TRBV10-3 and TRBJ2-7, with TRBD2 matching over 8 bases. Germline loops: CDR1 ENHRY, CDR2 SYGVKD. J gave up 3 bases and V 2 bases, and 6 bases lay outside the gene matches. This CDR3 contains 15 residues. The CDR3 spells CAISEGAGGHYEQYF. DNA for the CDR3: TGTGCCATCAGTGAGGGGGCGGGGGGCCACTACGAGCAGTACTTC.

This clone came up once. The genes are TRBV6-5 and TRBJ2-1; 11 nucleotides align to TRBD2. Germline loops: CDR1 MNHEY, CDR2 SVGAGI. The length of the CDR3 is 16 residues. The junction had 4 bases not matched to a gene; V was cut back by 1 base and J by 5 bases. CDR3 region: CASSYLAGGPDNEQFF. The CDR3 DNA reads TGTGCCAGCAGTTACTTAGCGGGGGGGCCGGACAATGAGCAGTTCTTC.

Here the CDR3 reads CASSYRGGISGYTF. The CDR3 DNA reads TGTGCCAGCAGTTACAGGGGCGGCATAAGTGGCTACACCTTC. The gene calls are TRBV28 and TRBJ1-2, with 7 bases matching TRBD1. Per germline, CDR1 MDHEN and CDR2 SYDVKM. Trimming at V came to 4 bases and at J to 7 bases, leaving 9 bases not matched to a gene. CDR3 size: 14 residues.

The table lists this clone with a few counts. This chain connects TRBV6-5 to TRBJ1-3, with a weak D call TRBD1 (5 bases). V gave up 9 bases and J gave up 4 bases, with 19 bases separating them. CDR3 length: 15 amino acids. Germline CDR1 reads MNHEY; CDR2 reads SVGAGI. The CDR3 region is CASAIGVVGGNTIYF. CDR3 sequence (DNA): TGTGCCAGTGCTATAGGGGTAGTGGGGGGAAACACCATATATTTT.

As concerns this clone: The same CDR3 can be traced to other DNA sequences in this sample. The V call is TRBV5-1, the J call TRBJ1-5; D is perhaps TRBD1 (5 bases). This CDR3 comprises 16 residues. Germline V lookup: CDR1 SGHRS, CDR2 YFSETQ. Trimming took off 0 bases at V and 1 base at J, with 11 bases between the two ends. The CDR3 here is CASSLEGGASNQPQHF. In DNA form, the CDR3 reads TGCGCCAGCAGCTTGGAAGGCGGGGCAAGCAATCAGCCCCAGCATTTT. Looking up the rest from reference TRBV5-1 and TRBJ1-5 gives the full variable domain: KAGVTQTPRYLIKTRGQQVTLSCSPISGHRSVSWYQQTPGQGLQFLFEYFSETQRNKGNFPGRFSGRQFSNSRSEMNVSTLELGDSALYLCASSLEGGASNQPQHFGDGTRLSIL.

This clone was seen a handful of times. The chain has TRBV7-9 and TRBJ2-1; TRBD1 matches at 8 bases. V shed 1 base, J shed 7 bases, and the junction held 12 bases outside the gene matches. Germline loops: CDR1 SEHNR, CDR2 FQNEAQ (reference sequence). The CDR3 runs to 17 residues. Written as DNA, the CDR3 is TGTGCCAGCAGCTTAGACCTGTTGTACAGGGGGACAAATGAGCAGTTCTTC. Its translation is CASSLDLLYRGTNEQFF.